The source of this T cell receptor (beta chain) is a study of control samples from healthy donors and cancer patients (dated by TCRdb to about 2020). Trimming accounts for 7 bases at V and 5 bases at J, while the number of junction bases matched to no gene is 8. From the germline V gene (reference sequence), CDR1 is SEHNR and CDR2 is FQNEAQ. The CDR3 spans 13 residues, from the cysteine through the phenylalanine. Here the CDR3 DNA is all that survives: 39 bases in frame from base 1. Receptor amplification or capture employed the immunoSEQ multiplex PCR assay. The table comes from immuneACCESS by way of TCRdb, which keeps in-frame sequences with V and J called. Part of the clones is missing from these tables; in studies checked, under half for an unresolved V gene and the rest for unknown reasons. The sample table records around 100,000 clones; about 85% of these occur just once. The ten largest make up approximately 15% of the sample.

Note on this clone: Its antigen is still unknown. No quality values exist for individual bases; no much larger clone is one base distant.

The specimen sequenced was blood. This chain is built from TRBV7-9 and TRBJ2-7; 7 bases in between match TRBD1. This receptor was taken from a woman aged 70 to 79 in good health. CDR3 reads: CASTQGQYHEQYF. The DNA is as follows: TGTGCCAGCACCCAGGGACAGTACCACGAGCAGTACTTC.